This T cell receptor beta chain is drawn from a study of CD8 T cells in Susac syndrome. Study conclusions and caveats: In its TCR sequencing and HLA analysis, the study acknowledged that the number of individuals was relatively small.

A word on this clonotype: Its antigen remains unidentified.

Trimming removed 6 bases at V and 6 bases at J, with 9 bases between. The CDR3 extends over 12 amino acids. Reverse transcription of about 0.5 to 1 ug RNA used random hexamers. Amplification of TCR beta CDR3 used immunoSEQ multiplex PCR across 54 Vbeta and 13 Jbeta. TCRdb reanalysed the immunoSEQ multiplex PCR reads using MiXCR and keeps one entry per CDR3 protein. The repertoire holds about 210,000 distinct CDR3 sequences, with approximately 95% as singletons. Treatment-naive patients with stable or active relapsing-remitting disease were the multiple sclerosis controls. TEMRA cells were FACS-enriched, while CD8+ and CD4+ T cells were negatively isolated.

V gene TRBV12-3 or TRBV12-4 combines with J gene TRBJ2-1; D not certain. Sequences were obtained from CD4+ T cells from PBMCs. The TCR comes from a human donor with multiple sclerosis. Here the CDR3 reads CASSHRSNEQFF. The CDR3 DNA sequence: TGTGCCAGCAGCCATAGGAGCAATGAGCAGTTCTTC.